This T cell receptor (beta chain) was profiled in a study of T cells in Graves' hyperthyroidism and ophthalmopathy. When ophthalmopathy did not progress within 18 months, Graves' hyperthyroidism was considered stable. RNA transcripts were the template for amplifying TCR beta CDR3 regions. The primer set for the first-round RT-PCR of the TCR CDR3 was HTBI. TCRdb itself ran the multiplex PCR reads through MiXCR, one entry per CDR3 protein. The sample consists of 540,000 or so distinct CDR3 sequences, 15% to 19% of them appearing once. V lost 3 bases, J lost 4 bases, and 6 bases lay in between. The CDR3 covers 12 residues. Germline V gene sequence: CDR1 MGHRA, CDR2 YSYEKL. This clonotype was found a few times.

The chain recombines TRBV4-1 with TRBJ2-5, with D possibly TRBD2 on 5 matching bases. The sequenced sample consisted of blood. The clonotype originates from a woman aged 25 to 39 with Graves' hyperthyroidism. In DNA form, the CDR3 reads TGCGCCAGCAGCCATGGGAGAGAGACCCAGTACTTC. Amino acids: CASSHGRETQYF.